The T cell receptor beta chain under discussion was sequenced for a study of blood T cell repertoires in COVID-19. About the research overall: Some COVID-19 samples were acute and others convalescent; all came from the United States, Italy and Spain. From T cells, B-cell-depleted T cells, or PBMCs came the material, which was cDNA or gDNA.

In germline, CDR1 is KGHSH, CDR2 LQKENI. This CDR3 comprises 15 residues. J was trimmed by 4 bases and V by 6 bases; bases with no gene match: 7. Authors' processing steps: Nucleated cell counts were estimated from reference gene primer amplification. Repertoires were generated with immunoSEQ multiplex PCR, while TCRdb's copy carries only in-frame clones and drops some. V and J calls and clone size follow that table, whereas D and trimming were derived from the DNA. The repertoire holds around 140,000 clones, roughly 78% seen once, with about 15% in the top ten. The source of this sequence is a human donor with acute or convalescent COVID-19. The donor label of this sample is uncertain. The chain uses TRBV18 and TRBJ1-2, with TRBD1 matching 11 bases. The material sequenced was peripheral blood. In DNA, the CDR3 is TGTGCCAGCTCGACGGACAGGGGGCAGGGCTATGGCTACACCTTC. Its protein product is CASSTDRGQGYGYTF.